Here is one T cell receptor beta chain with its context. Its matching antigen is unknown. The V gene lost 8 bases and the J gene lost 3 bases, with 17 bases spanning the gap. CDR3 length: 14 residues. The sample is drawn from a study of T-cell memory formation after mild COVID-19. MiXCR was run by TCRdb on the 5' RACE reads, yielding one entry per CDR3 protein. The repertoire holds approximately 240,000 distinct CDR3 sequences, with about 17% as singletons. Study outcomes and limitations: Clones contracting day 15 to 85 were balanced CD4/CD8; later expanders leaned CD4+.

The sequence was obtained from a man aged 18 to 30 who had mild COVID-19 (a few samples of this study predate the infection). Cell type and time point are not known. The sequencing sample was made of PBMCs or a T cell subset sorted from them (not recorded which). The chain is built from TRBV12-3 or TRBV12-4 and TRBJ2-7, with TRBD1 as a possible D gene (8 bases). The CDR3: CASGGQGGGYEQYF. For the CDR3, the DNA is TGTGCCAGCGGCGGACAGGGAGGGGGCTACGAGCAGTACTTC.